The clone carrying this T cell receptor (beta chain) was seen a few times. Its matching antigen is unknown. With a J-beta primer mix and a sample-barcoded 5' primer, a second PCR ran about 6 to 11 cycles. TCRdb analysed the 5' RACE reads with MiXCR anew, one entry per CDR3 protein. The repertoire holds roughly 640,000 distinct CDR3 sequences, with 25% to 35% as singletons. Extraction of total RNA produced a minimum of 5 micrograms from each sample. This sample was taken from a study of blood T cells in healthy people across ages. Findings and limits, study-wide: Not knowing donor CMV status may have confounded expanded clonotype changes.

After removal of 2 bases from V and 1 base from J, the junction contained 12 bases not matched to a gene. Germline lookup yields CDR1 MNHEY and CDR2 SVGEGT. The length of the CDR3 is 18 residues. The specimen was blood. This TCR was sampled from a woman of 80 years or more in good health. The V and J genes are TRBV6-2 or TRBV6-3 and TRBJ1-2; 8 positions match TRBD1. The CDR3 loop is CASSYPKGQGIGNYGYTF. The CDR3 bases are TGTGCCAGCAGTTACCCTAAAGGACAGGGAATCGGTAACTATGGCTACACCTTC.